This T cell receptor (beta chain) emerged from a study of blood T cell repertoires in COVID-19. Study-wide context: T cells, B-cell-depleted T cells, or PBMCs provided the cDNA or gDNA that served as material.

Methods used by the authors: It was from reference gene primer amplification that nucleated cell counts were estimated. Generated by immunoSEQ multiplex PCR, the TCRdb table keeps only in-frame clones and is missing some. V, J and clone size are taken as reported in that table, and D and trimming were inferred from the DNA itself. The sample lists roughly 290,000 clones; approximately 83% were seen once. After removal of 1 base from V and 8 bases from J, the junction contained 9 bases not matched to a gene. The CDR3 is 16 amino acids. The germline V gene encodes CDR1 LNHNV and CDR2 YYDKDF (reference sequence).

Input material: peripheral blood. The receptor was isolated from a young woman who had recovered from COVID-19. The J gene is TRBJ2-4, the V gene TRBV15; 9 bases are shared with TRBD1. CDR3 sequence reads: CATSRAVTGGPDIQYF. CDR3 bases: TGTGCCACCAGCAGAGCAGTCACAGGGGGCCCGGACATTCAGTACTTC.